This TCR beta chain was observed in a study of blood T cells in healthy people across ages. A J-beta primer mix and a sample-barcoded 5' primer were used in a second PCR of about 7 to 12 cycles. Tagging of each cDNA molecule was performed by a template-switch adaptor with 12 random nucleotides. In TCRdb, the 5' RACE reads were re-called with MiXCR into one record per CDR3 protein. The sample consists of some 750,000 distinct CDR3 sequences, 22% of them appearing once. A few counts support this clonotype. At one end, the junction sequence differs from germline, possibly due to a read error. There are 13 residues in the CDR3. CDR1 is LGHDT and CDR2 is YNNKEL in the germline V gene (reference sequence).

Sequences were obtained from blood. The chain is built from TRBV3-1 and TRBJ2-7, with a weak D call TRBD1 (6 bases). This clonotype was obtained from a man aged 65 to 79 in good health. The CDR3 is CASSQDFGGERYF. CDR3 nucleotide sequence: TGTGCCAGCAGCCAAGATTTTGGGGGCGAGCGGTACTTC.